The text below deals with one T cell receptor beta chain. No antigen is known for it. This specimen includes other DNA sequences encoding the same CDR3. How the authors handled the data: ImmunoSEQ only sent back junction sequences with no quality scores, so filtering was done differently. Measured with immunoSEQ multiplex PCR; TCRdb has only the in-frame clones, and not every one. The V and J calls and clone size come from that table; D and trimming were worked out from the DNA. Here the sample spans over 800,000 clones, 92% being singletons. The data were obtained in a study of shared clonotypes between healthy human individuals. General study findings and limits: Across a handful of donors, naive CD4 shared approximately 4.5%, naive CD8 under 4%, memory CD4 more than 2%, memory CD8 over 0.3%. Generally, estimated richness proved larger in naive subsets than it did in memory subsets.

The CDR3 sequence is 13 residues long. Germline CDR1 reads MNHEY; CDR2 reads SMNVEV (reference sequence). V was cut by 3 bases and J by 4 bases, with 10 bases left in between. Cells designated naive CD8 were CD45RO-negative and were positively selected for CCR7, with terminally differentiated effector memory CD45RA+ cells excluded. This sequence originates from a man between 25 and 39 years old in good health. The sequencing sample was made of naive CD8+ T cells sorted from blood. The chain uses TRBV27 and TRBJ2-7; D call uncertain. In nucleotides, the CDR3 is TGTGCCAGCAGTTTCGGACCGTCTTACGAGCAGTACTTC. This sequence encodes CASSFGPSYEQYF.